The following is a T cell receptor (beta chain) sequence with its context. Sequencing was performed with immunoSEQ multiplex PCR; in TCRdb, only in-frame clones are kept and a portion is missing. The sample holds 6,500 to 8,500 clones; roughly 84% are singletons and the top ten take more than 25%. These data belong to a study of control samples from healthy donors and cancer patients. The CDR3 consists of 14 residues. CDR1 and CDR2 (germline): SEHNR, FQNEAQ (reference sequence). V lost 0 bases and J 4 bases, leaving 9 bases between the germline ends. The rearrangement joins TRBV7-9 to TRBJ1-1; the D is unclear. The clonotype originates from a man between 65 and 80 years old with lung cancer. Sequences were obtained from PBMCs. CDR3 region: CASSLARGVTEAFF. Written as DNA, the CDR3 is TGTGCCAGCAGCTTAGCGCGTGGGGTCACTGAAGCTTTCTTT.